Listed below are T cell receptor beta chains from one sample, sequenced in a study of T cell repertoires in cytomegalovirus infection. The antigens of these receptors remain unknown. Each CDR3 protein is one row after TCRdb ran MiXCR on the reads. Here the sample spans around 900,000 distinct CDR3 sequences, about a third being singletons. The starting material was cultured CD8+ T cells from PBMCs, obtained from culture after CMV antigen stimulation. The origin of the receptors is a human donor in good health (CMV status not recorded). Some clones in this sample may be carry-over from other donors' samples. Each CDR3 is given with its conserved first and last residue. Fields, in order: J gene, clone size, V gene, D gene, CDR3 protein, CDR3 DNA. The D gene is left open where the match is weak. Size is omitted from some rows. Given values are once, few, many or a class for expanded clones.

TRBJ2-1,-,TRBV7-4,-,CASSLADRAGDEQFF,TGTGCCAGCAGCTTAGCCGACAGGGCGGGGGATGAGCAGTTCTTC
TRBJ2-2,-,TRBV6-1,-,CASSYRVSWGNGELFF,TGTGCCAGCAGTTACAGGGTATCGTGGGGGAACGGGGAGCTGTTTTTT
TRBJ2-4,many,TRBV7-9,-,CASYRLDPDLGIQYF,TGTGCCAGCTACCGATTGGACCCGGACCTGGGCATTCAGTACTTC
TRBJ2-3,-,TRBV7-9,-,CASSWGDYWYF,TGTGCCAGCAGCTGGGGGGATTATTGGTATTTT
TRBJ2-1,few,TRBV6-1,-,CASSENLMSSYNEQFF,TGTGCCAGCAGTGAGAACCTCATGAGCTCCTACAATGAGCAGTTCTTC
TRBJ1-5,few,TRBV19,TRBD1,CASSVGQGWDQPQHF,TGTGCCAGTAGTGTAGGACAGGGCTGGGATCAGCCCCAGCATTTT
TRBJ1-1,-,TRBV7-2,-,CASSFPRGTEAFF,TGTGCCAGCAGCTTTCCCCGAGGCACTGAAGCTTTCTTT
TRBJ2-3,once,TRBV12-5,TRBD1,CASGFSPGQGTDTQYF,TGTGCTAGTGGTTTTTCCCCGGGACAGGGGACAGATACGCAGTATTTT
TRBJ1-1,-,TRBV29-1,-,CSAGRVNTEAFF,TGCAGCGCCGGGAGGGTGAACACTGAAGCTTTCTTT
TRBJ1-1,few,TRBV19,-,CASKGWGKGENTEAFF,TGTGCCAGTAAGGGGTGGGGTAAAGGGGAGAACACTGAAGCTTTCTTT
TRBJ2-2,-,TRBV10-1,-,CASSDPGSAGELFF,TGCGCCAGCAGTGATCCGGGGTCGGCCGGGGAGCTGTTTTTT
TRBJ2-3,few,TRBV27,-,CASSLLVPLGDTQYF,TGTGCCAGCAGTTTACTGGTCCCGTTGGGAGATACGCAGTATTTT
TRBJ2-3,few,TRBV6-5,-,CATSPGSSTDTQYF,TGTGCCACCTCCCCGGGGTCAAGCACAGATACGCAGTATTTT
TRBJ2-7,many,TRBV7-6,-,CASSSLGLEQYF,TGTGCCAGCAGTTCCCTGGGTCTCGAGCAGTACTTC
TRBJ2-3,few,TRBV10-1,-,CASSGPAERTDTQYF,TGCGCCAGCAGTGGCCCAGCGGAGCGCACAGATACGCAGTATTTT
TRBJ1-5,few,TRBV4-1,-,CASSQVHSWEQPQHF,TGCGCCAGCAGCCAAGTGCACAGTTGGGAGCAGCCCCAGCATTTT
TRBJ1-2,-,TRBV4-3,TRBD1,CPSSQDFRDRADYGYTF,TGCCCCAGCAGCCAAGATTTTAGGGACAGGGCGGATTATGGCTACACCTTC
TRBJ1-3,-,TRBV7-9,-,CASSVASSKAGDSGNTIYF,TGTGCCAGCAGCGTGGCCTCCTCCAAGGCGGGCGACTCTGGAAACACCATATATTTT
TRBJ2-7,-,TRBV29-1,-,CSVHDSYGQYF,TGCAGCGTTCACGACTCATATGGGCAGTACTTC
TRBJ2-3,few,TRBV6-6,TRBD2,CASSPSSGALRDTQYF,TGTGCCAGCAGTCCGAGCAGCGGGGCGTTGAGAGATACGCAGTATTTT
TRBJ1-1,once,TRBV7-9,-,CASSLKRGGDTEAFF,TGTGCCAGCAGCTTAAAGCGGGGGGGTGACACTGAAGCTTTCTTT
TRBJ1-2,many,TRBV6-1,-,CASSLGHIVYGYTF,TGTGCCAGCTCCCTTGGACATATCGTCTATGGCTACACCTTC
TRBJ1-1,-,TRBV5-4,-,CASSFSPGLNTEAFF,TGTGCCAGCAGCTTCTCGCCGGGACTTAACACTGAAGCTTTCTTT